Below, one T cell receptor (beta chain) is given with its context. This entry is derived from a study of blood T cell repertoires in COVID-19. Looked up from germline, CDR1 is LGHDT and CDR2 is YNNKEL (reference sequence). The CDR3 spans 18 residues. Trimming removed 0 bases at V and 7 bases at J, with 21 bases between. In the original workflow: The authors estimated nucleated cell counts from reference gene primer amplification. TCRdb's table, derived via immunoSEQ multiplex PCR, lists solely in-frame clones and lacks some. V, J and clone size reflect that table, while D and trimming were determined from the DNA. The sample contains fewer than 250,000 clones, less than 90% of which appear only once.

The genes are TRBV3-1 (or the pseudogene TRBV3-2) and TRBJ1-4, with D perhaps TRBD1 (6 bases). This clonotype was sampled from an older man with acute or convalescent COVID-19. The specimen sequenced was peripheral blood. CDR3 amino acids: CASSQDPLAGAGAEKLFF. The DNA for the CDR3 is TGTGCCAGCAGCCAAGATCCCCTCGCGGGGGCAGGGGCTGAAAAACTGTTTTTT.